This T cell receptor beta chain was profiled in a study of beta chain features in type 1 diabetes. Study-level results: Type 1 diabetes patients had moderately but significantly shorter TCRB CDR3s in all four CD4+ subsets.

Germline CDR1 reads LNHDA; CDR2 reads SQIVND (reference sequence). V lost 6 bases to trimming and J lost 6 bases, with 12 bases between them. CDR3 size: 13 residues. A single heparinised draw of roughly 100 mL on average was taken per donor. The authors sorted CD4+ naive, central memory, regulatory and stem cell-like memory cells via CD45RO/CCR7/CD25/CD127/CD95/CD27. About this clone itself: What it binds is unknown. Other DNA sequences within the sample encode an identical CDR3.

All of the isolated RNA was reverse transcribed, so expressed TCRB transcripts were sequenced. Sequencing was performed with immunoSEQ multiplex PCR; in TCRdb, only in-frame clones are kept and a portion is missing. In the table there are about 290,000 clones, roughly 8% of which are singletons. Sequencing was done on a sample of central memory CD4+ T cells from blood. V and J are TRBV19 and TRBJ1-5; D might be TRBD1 (5 bases). The TCR sequence derives from a young woman in good health. The CDR3 reads CASRGTGGQPQHF. Here the CDR3 DNA reads TGTGCCAGTAGGGGGACCGGCGGTCAGCCCCAGCATTTT. Full variable domain (rest looked up from reference TRBV19 and TRBJ1-5): DGGITQSPKYLFRKEGQNVTLSCEQNLNHDAMYWYRQDPGQGLRLIYYSQIVNDFQKGDIAEGYSVSREKKESFPLTVTSAQKNPTAFYLCASRGTGGQPQHFGDGTRLSIL.